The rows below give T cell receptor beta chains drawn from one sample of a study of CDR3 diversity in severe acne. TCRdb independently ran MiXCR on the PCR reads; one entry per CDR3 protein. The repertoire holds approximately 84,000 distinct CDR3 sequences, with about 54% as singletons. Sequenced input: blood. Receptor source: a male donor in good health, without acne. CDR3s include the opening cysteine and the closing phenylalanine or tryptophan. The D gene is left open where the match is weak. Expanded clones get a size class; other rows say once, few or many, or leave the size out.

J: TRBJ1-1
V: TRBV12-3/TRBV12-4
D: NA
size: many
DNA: TGTGCCAGCAGTTTTACGGGCACTGAAGCTTTCTTT
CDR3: CASSFTGTEAFF

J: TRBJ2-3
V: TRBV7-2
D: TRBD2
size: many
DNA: TGTGCCAGCAGCCCGGGGGGGGGCGTCGGAGATACGCAGTATTTT
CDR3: CASSPGGGVGDTQYF

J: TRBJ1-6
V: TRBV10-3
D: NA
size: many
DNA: TGTGCCATCAGAGGCGTCACTCCGGAAAATTCACCCCTCCACTTT
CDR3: CAIRGVTPENSPLHF

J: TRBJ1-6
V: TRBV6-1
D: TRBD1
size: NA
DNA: TGTGCCAGCAGGATACAGGGGGCCCAGAGTACTAATTCACCCCTCCACTTT
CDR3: CASRIQGAQSTNSPLHF

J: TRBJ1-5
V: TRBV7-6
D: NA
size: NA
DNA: TGTGCCAGCAGATTAGCGCTGAATAGCAATCAGCCCCAGCATTTT
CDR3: CASRLALNSNQPQHF

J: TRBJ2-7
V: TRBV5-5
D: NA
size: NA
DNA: TGTGCCAGCAGGGGCCCCTACGAGCAGTACTTC
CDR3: CASRGPYEQYF

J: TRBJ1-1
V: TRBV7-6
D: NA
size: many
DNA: TGTGCCAGCAACCAATACCGGCTGGGAGATCTGAGAAACACTGAAGCTTTCTTT
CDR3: CASNQYRLGDLRNTEAFF

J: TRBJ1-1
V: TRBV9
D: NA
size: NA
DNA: TGTGCCAGCAGCCCGCAAGCGACAGTTGCTGAAGCTTTCTTT
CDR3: CASSPQATVAEAFF

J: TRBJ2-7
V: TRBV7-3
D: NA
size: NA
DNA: TGTGCCAGCAGCCGTGCTGATTCCTACGAGCAGTACTTC
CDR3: CASSRADSYEQYF

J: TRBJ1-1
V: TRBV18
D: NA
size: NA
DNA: TGTGCCAGCTCACCATTTGCCAGTGAGGAAAACACTGAAGCTTTCTTT
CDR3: CASSPFASEENTEAFF

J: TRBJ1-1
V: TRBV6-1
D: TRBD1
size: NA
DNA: TGTGCCATATGGGGACCGGGACAGGGAGGACCTGAAGCTTTCTTT
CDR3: CAIWGPGQGGPEAFF

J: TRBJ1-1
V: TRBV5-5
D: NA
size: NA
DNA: TGTGCCAGCAGCTTGGTTTCTGAAGCTTTCTTT
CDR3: CASSLVSEAFF

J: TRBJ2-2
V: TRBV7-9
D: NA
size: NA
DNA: TGTGCCAGCACTATCGCACAGGCGAACACCGGGGAGCTGTTTTTT
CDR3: CASTIAQANTGELFF

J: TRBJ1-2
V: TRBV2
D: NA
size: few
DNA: TGTGCCAGCAGTGAACTCCCTAACTATGGCTACACCTTC
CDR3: CASSELPNYGYTF

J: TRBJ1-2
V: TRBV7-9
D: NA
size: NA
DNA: TGTGCCAGCAGCCCAGCCGGGGACCGAGGAACCTATGGCTACACCTTC
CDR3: CASSPAGDRGTYGYTF

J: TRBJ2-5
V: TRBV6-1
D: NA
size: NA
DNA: TGTGCCAGCAGTGGGACTCGCGGGGAGACCCAGTACTTC
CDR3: CASSGTRGETQYF

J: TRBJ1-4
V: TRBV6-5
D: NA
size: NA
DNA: TGTGCCACCTCGAAGGTTCTGGGTGAAAAACTGTTTTTT
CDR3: CATSKVLGEKLFF